This T cell receptor beta chain appears in the sequencing data of a study of CD8 T cells in Susac syndrome. The trim removed 4 bases at V and 0 bases at J, leaving 2 bases unmatched. Germline V CDR1 and CDR2: SGHVS, FNYEAQ. The CDR3 loop spans 15 amino acids. This clonotype was counted a few times. Antigen unknown. General observations from the study: Regarding the TCR sequencing and HLA analysis, the study admitted that a relatively small number of individuals were involved.

RNA amounts of roughly 0.45 to 1 ug underwent reverse transcription with random hexamers. immunoSEQ multiplex PCR amplified TCR beta CDR3 across 54 Vbeta, 13 Jbeta. TCRdb reprocessed the immunoSEQ multiplex PCR reads with MiXCR, giving one entry per CDR3 protein. The table records about 430,000 distinct CDR3 sequences, more than 70% of them present only once. What was sequenced was CD8+ T cells from PBMCs. The sequence was obtained from a human donor with multiple sclerosis. J is TRBJ2-2 and V is TRBV7-6, with 7 bases fitting TRBD1. The CDR3 loop reads CASSSGTANTGELFF. CDR3 coding DNA: TGTGCCAGCAGCTCCGGGACAGCGAACACCGGGGAGCTGTTTTTT.